This T cell receptor beta chain was identified in a study of blood T cell repertoires in COVID-19. Study-wide context: COVID-19 samples, acute and convalescent, were from the United States, Italy and Spain. PBMCs, B-cell-depleted T cells, or T cells were the source of the cDNA or gDNA that made up the material.

The ends were cut back, 1 base at V and 2 bases at J, with 9 bases in the middle. CDR3 length: 15 amino acids. Germline V CDR1 and CDR2: SGHTA, FQGNSA. This clone was observed a few times. As handled by the study authors: From reference gene primer amplification, estimates of nucleated cell counts were derived. The table came from immunoSEQ multiplex PCR; TCRdb's copy has only in-frame clones and leaves some out. That table supplies the V and J calls and clone size; D and trimming were determined from the DNA. The table shows about 110,000 clones, with almost 80% occurring only once. The specimen sequenced was peripheral blood. The receptor was derived from a woman older than 75 with active or convalescent COVID-19. The rearrangement links TRBV7-2 to TRBJ1-3, with D maybe TRBD1 (6 bases). The CDR3 nucleotides read TGTGCCAGCAGCTTAGGACAGGTCCCTGGAAACACCATATATTTT. Encoded protein: CASSLGQVPGNTIYF.